Listed below are T cell receptor beta chains from one sample, sequenced in a study of T cells in Graves' hyperthyroidism and ophthalmopathy. Each CDR3 protein is one row after TCRdb ran MiXCR on the multiplex PCR reads. The table includes roughly 650,000 distinct CDR3 sequences, 15% to 20% detected once. The specimen sequenced was blood. These receptors were collected from a woman aged 40 to 50 with Graves' ophthalmopathy. Each CDR3 is given without its conserved first and last residue. Part of the rows lack a size; the others show once, few, many or a class for expanded clones.

v_gene: TRBV12-3/TRBV12-4; abundance: .; CDR3aa: ASSLRGSGEQY
v_gene: TRBV27; abundance: many; CDR3aa: ASSLFFGGPYSNQPQH
v_gene: TRBV14; abundance: .; CDR3aa: ASSQEAEEAF
v_gene: TRBV20-1; abundance: many; CDR3aa: SASRGGINNEQF
v_gene: TRBV10-3; abundance: many; CDR3aa: AIRDMVNTEAF
v_gene: TRBV2; abundance: few; CDR3aa: ASSERGLTGELF
v_gene: TRBV12-3/TRBV12-4; abundance: many; CDR3aa: VSWGSYNEQF
v_gene: TRBV5-4; abundance: few; CDR3aa: ASSLALTRGLSTEAF
v_gene: TRBV29-1; abundance: .; CDR3aa: SAHGTGGNRPYNEQF
v_gene: TRBV28; abundance: .; CDR3aa: ASSPRKEAF
v_gene: TRBV2; abundance: many; CDR3aa: ASTLDRAKNIQY
v_gene: TRBV6-1; abundance: few; CDR3aa: ASRSGGAGTYNEQF
v_gene: TRBV20-1; abundance: .; CDR3aa: SADRQGSTKNIQY
v_gene: TRBV10-1; abundance: many; CDR3aa: ASRRTLNTEAF
v_gene: TRBV20-1; abundance: many; CDR3aa: SASSGGQRWETQY
v_gene: TRBV5-1; abundance: few; CDR3aa: ASSLIAGGLNNEQF
v_gene: TRBV2; abundance: .; CDR3aa: ASRPSGRAFDEQY
v_gene: TRBV18; abundance: many; CDR3aa: ASSLYMGSGPYNEQF
v_gene: TRBV18; abundance: many; CDR3aa: ASSPPDRSNYEQY
v_gene: TRBV2; abundance: many; CDR3aa: ASSSARGTEETQY
v_gene: TRBV20-1; abundance: .; CDR3aa: SAPRTGGDTEAF
v_gene: TRBV11-2; abundance: many; CDR3aa: ASKPGGEETQY
v_gene: TRBV7-3; abundance: .; CDR3aa: ASSPDRVTTGELF
v_gene: TRBV11-2; abundance: few; CDR3aa: ASSLTHSGAKDTQY
v_gene: TRBV6-5; abundance: .; CDR3aa: ASSYSEQSNYGYT
v_gene: TRBV6-1; abundance: many; CDR3aa: ASTTRGPNTEAF
v_gene: TRBV7-8; abundance: many; CDR3aa: ASSSRVGHSDEQF
v_gene: TRBV18; abundance: few; CDR3aa: ASSPYTTYGYT
v_gene: TRBV5-1; abundance: many; CDR3aa: ASSGTGLYEQY
v_gene: TRBV6-1; abundance: many; CDR3aa: ASSEPGNGQPQH
v_gene: TRBV3-1; abundance: .; CDR3aa: ASSQAVQGPRINSPLH
v_gene: TRBV12-3/TRBV12-4; abundance: many; CDR3aa: ASSLRGAGELF
v_gene: TRBV20-1; abundance: many; CDR3aa: SVKPQGITEAF
v_gene: TRBV28; abundance: many; CDR3aa: ASARDYEQY
v_gene: TRBV24-1; abundance: many; CDR3aa: ATDGQGTDTQY
v_gene: TRBV10-3; abundance: .; CDR3aa: AISDRTDSPLH
v_gene: TRBV4-1; abundance: few; CDR3aa: ASSQDTPGQGTHTQY
v_gene: TRBV5-6; abundance: few; CDR3aa: ASSLDRGWTDTQY
v_gene: TRBV5-1; abundance: many; CDR3aa: ASSFKGVTNEQF
v_gene: TRBV20-1; abundance: many; CDR3aa: SAWWSAGHLGYTEAF
v_gene: TRBV4-2; abundance: .; CDR3aa: ASSQAGSGGVNEQF
v_gene: TRBV7-3; abundance: many; CDR3aa: ASSSRPRGLGTDTQY
v_gene: TRBV19; abundance: .; CDR3aa: ASRGGGEPYEQY
v_gene: TRBV9; abundance: few; CDR3aa: ASSVEGGKFGDTQY
v_gene: TRBV14; abundance: .; CDR3aa: ASSSTTGTTNTGELF
v_gene: TRBV28; abundance: many; CDR3aa: ASSPGQGPSSGNTIY
v_gene: TRBV20-1; abundance: many; CDR3aa: SARGAKAADTQY
v_gene: TRBV7-2; abundance: .; CDR3aa: ASSLRGGQQAF
v_gene: TRBV29-1; abundance: few; CDR3aa: SAKTGGRYEQY
v_gene: TRBV10-3; abundance: few; CDR3aa: ATGQGQSNQPQH
v_gene: TRBV28; abundance: many; CDR3aa: ASRTTGRAF
v_gene: TRBV4-2; abundance: few; CDR3aa: ASSQGRLRENTIY
v_gene: TRBV20-1; abundance: many; CDR3aa: SASTHLYGYT
v_gene: TRBV12-3/TRBV12-4; abundance: .; CDR3aa: ATSGQGAETQY
v_gene: TRBV20-1; abundance: many; CDR3aa: SALAGGPVDTQY